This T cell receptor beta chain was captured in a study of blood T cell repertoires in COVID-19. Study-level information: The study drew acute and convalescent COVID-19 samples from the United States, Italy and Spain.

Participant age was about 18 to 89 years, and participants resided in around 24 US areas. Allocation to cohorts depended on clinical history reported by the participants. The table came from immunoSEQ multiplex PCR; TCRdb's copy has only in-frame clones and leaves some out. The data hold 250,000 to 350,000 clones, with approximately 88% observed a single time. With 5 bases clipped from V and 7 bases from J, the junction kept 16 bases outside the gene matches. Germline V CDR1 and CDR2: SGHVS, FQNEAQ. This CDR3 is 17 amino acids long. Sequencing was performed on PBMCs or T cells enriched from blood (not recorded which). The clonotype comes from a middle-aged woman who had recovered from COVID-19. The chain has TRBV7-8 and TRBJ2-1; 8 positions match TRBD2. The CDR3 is CASSLGYIGTRRNEQFF. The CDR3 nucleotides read TGTGCCAGCAGCCTCGGGTATATCGGGACTAGGAGAAATGAGCAGTTCTTC.